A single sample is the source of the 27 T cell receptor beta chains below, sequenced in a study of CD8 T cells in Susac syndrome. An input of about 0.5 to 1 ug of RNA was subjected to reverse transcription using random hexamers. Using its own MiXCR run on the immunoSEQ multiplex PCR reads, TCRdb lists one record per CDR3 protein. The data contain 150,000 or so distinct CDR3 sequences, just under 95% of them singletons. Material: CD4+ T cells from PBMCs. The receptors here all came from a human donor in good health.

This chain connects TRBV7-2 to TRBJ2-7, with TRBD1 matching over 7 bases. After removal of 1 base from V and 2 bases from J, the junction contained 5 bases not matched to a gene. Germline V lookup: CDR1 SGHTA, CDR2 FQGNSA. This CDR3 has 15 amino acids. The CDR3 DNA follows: TGTGCCAGCAGCTTAGGACAGGGAATTACCTACGAGCAGTACTTC. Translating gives CASSLGQGITYEQYF. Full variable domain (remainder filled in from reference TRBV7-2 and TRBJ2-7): GAGVSQSPSNKVTEKGKDVELRCDPISGHTALYWYRQSLGQGLEFLIYFQGNSAPDKSGLPSDRFSAERTGGSVSTLTIQRTQQEDSAVYLCASSLGQGITYEQYFGPGTRLTVT.

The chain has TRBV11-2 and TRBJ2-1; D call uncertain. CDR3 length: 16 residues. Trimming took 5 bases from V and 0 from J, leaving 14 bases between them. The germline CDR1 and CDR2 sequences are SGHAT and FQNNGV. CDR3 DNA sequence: TGTGCCAGCAGCACCATCCGTCTGAGCTCCTACAATGAGCAGTTCTTC. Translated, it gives CASSTIRLSSYNEQFF.

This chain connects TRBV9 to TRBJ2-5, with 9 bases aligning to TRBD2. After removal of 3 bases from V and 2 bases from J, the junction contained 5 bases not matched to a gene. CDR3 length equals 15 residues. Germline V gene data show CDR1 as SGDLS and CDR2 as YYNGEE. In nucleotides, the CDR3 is TGTGCCAGCAGCGCTAGCGGGGTTGGTCAAGAGACCCAGTACTTC. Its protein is CASSASGVGQETQYF.

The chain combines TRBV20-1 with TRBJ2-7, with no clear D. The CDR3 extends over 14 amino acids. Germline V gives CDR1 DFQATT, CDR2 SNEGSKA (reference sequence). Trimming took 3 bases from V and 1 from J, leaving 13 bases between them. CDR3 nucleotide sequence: TGCAGTGCTAGCCTTAGCTCCCGATCCTACGAGCAGTACTTC. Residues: CSASLSSRSYEQYF.

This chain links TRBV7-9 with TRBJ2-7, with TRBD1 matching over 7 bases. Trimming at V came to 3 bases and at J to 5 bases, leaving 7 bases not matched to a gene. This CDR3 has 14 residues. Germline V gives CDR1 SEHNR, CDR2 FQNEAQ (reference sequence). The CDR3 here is CASSLTQGQNEQYF. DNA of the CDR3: TGTGCCAGCAGCTTGACACAGGGGCAAAACGAGCAGTACTTC.

The CDR3 spells CASSPPGTGSVEQYF. CDR3 DNA: TGTGCCAGCTCACCACCGGGGACAGGGTCTGTCGAGCAGTACTTC. The chain employs TRBV18 and TRBJ2-7; 9 bases align to TRBD1. V dropped 0 bases and J dropped 6; count of bases not matched to a gene: 6. CDR3 length: 15 amino acids. Germline-derived CDR1 and CDR2 are KGHSH and LQKENI.

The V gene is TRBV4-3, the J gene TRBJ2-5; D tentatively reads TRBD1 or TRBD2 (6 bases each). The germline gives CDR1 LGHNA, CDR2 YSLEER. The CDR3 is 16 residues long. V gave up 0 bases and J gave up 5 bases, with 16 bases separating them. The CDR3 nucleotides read TGCGCCAGCAGCCAAGAGACTGGGGGGCCATTGGAGACCCAGTACTTC. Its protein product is CASSQETGGPLETQYF.

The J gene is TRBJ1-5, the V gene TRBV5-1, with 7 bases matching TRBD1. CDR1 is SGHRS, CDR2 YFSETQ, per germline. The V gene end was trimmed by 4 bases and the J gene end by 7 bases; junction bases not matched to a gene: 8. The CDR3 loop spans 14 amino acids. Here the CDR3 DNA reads TGCGCCAGCAGCCCGACAGGGCTCGGGCAGCCCCAGCATTTT. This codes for CASSPTGLGQPQHF. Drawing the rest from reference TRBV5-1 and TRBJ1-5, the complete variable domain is KAGVTQTPRYLIKTRGQQVTLSCSPISGHRSVSWYQQTPGQGLQFLFEYFSETQRNKGNFPGRFSGRQFSNSRSEMNVSTLELGDSALYLCASSPTGLGQPQHFGDGTRLSIL.

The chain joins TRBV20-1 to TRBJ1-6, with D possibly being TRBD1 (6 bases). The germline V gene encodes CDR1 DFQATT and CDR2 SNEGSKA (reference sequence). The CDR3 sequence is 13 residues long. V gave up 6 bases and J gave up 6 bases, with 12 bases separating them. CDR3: CSATQGPNSPLHF. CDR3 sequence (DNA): TGCAGTGCGACACAGGGACCTAATTCACCCCTCCACTTT.

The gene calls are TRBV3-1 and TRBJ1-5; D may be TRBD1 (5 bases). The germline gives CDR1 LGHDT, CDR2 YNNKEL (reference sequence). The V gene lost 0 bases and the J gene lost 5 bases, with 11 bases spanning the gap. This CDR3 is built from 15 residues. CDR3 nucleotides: TGTGCCAGCAGCCAAGATGCAGGGAGCGATCAGCCCCAGCATTTT. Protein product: CASSQDAGSDQPQHF.

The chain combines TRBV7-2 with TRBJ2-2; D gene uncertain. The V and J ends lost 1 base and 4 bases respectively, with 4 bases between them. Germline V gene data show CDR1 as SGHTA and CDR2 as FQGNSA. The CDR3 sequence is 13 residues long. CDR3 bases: TGTGCCAGCAGCTTAGTACGCACCGGGGAGCTGTTTTTT. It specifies CASSLVRTGELFF. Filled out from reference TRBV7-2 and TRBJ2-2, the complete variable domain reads GAGVSQSPSNKVTEKGKDVELRCDPISGHTALYWYRQSLGQGLEFLIYFQGNSAPDKSGLPSDRFSAERTGGSVSTLTIQRTQQEDSAVYLCASSLVRTGELFFGEGSRLTVL.

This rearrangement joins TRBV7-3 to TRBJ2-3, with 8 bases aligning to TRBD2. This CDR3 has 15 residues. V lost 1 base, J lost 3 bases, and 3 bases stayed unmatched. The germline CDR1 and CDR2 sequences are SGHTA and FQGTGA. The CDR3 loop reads CASSLMSGGTDTQYF. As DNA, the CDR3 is TGTGCCAGCAGCTTAATGAGCGGGGGAACAGATACGCAGTATTTT.

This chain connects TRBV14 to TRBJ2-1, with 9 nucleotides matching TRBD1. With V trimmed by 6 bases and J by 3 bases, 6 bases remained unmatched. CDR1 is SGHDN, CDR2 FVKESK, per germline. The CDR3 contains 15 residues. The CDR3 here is CASSPGQGNYNEQFF. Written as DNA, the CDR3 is TGTGCCAGCAGTCCGGGACAGGGAAACTACAATGAGCAGTTCTTC.

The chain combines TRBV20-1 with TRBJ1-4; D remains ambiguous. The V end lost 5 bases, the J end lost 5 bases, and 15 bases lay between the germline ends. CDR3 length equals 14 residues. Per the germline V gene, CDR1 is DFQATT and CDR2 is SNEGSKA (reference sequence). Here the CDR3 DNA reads TGCAGTGCTTTACGTGGCGGGAAGAATGAAAAACTGTTTTTT. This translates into CSALRGGKNEKLFF.

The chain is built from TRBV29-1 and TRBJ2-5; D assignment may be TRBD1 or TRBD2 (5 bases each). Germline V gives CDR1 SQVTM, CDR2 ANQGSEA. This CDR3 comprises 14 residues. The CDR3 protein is CSTSKGSTQETQYF. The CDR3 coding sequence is TGCAGTACTTCAAAGGGGAGCACCCAAGAGACCCAGTACTTC.

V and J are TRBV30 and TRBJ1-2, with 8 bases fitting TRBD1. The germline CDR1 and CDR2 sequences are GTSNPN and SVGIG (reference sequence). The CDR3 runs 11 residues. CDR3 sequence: CATKAQGAGTF. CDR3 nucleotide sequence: TGTGCAACGAAGGCGCAGGGGGCAGGAACCTTC.

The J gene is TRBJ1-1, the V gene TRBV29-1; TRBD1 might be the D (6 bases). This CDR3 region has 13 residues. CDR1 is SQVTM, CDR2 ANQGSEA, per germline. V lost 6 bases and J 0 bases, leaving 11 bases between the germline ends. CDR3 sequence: CSVGQGLNTEAFF. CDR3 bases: TGCAGCGTGGGCCAGGGGTTGAACACTGAAGCTTTCTTT.

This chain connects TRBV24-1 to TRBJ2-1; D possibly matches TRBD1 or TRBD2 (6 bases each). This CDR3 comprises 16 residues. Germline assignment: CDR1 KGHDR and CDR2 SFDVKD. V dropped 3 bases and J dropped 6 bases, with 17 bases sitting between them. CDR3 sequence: CATSDPGGQTFNEQFF. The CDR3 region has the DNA TGTGCCACCAGTGATCCCGGGGGCCAGACCTTCAATGAGCAGTTCTTC.

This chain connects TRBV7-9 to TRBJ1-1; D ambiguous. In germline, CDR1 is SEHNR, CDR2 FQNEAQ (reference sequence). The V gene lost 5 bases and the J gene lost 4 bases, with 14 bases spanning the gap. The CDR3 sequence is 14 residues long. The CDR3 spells CASSATWGGTEAFF. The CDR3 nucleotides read TGTGCCAGCAGCGCGACTTGGGGAGGCACTGAAGCTTTCTTT.

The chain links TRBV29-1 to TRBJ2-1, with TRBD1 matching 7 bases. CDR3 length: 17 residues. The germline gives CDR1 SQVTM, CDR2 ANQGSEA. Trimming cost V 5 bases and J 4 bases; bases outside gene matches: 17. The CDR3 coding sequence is TGCAGCGTTTTTTCCCTGACAGGGAAAAAGGATTACAATGAGCAGTTCTTC. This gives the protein CSVFSLTGKKDYNEQFF.

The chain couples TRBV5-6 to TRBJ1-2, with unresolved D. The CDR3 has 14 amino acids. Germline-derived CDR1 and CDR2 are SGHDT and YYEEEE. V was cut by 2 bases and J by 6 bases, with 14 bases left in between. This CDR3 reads CASSFNSARDGYTF. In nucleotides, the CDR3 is TGTGCCAGCAGCTTCAATTCGGCGCGTGATGGCTACACCTTC. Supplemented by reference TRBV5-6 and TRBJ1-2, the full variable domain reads DAGVTQSPTHLIKTRGQQVTLRCSPKSGHDTVSWYQQALGQGPQFIFQYYEEEERQRGNFPDRFSGHQFPNYSSELNVNALLLGDSALYLCASSFNSARDGYTFGSGTRLTVV.

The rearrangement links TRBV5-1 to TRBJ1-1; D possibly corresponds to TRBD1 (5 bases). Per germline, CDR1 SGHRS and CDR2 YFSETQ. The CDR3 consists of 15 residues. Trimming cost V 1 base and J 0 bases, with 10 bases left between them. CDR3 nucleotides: TGCGCCAGCAGCTTGTCCTCGGGGGTGAACACTGAAGCTTTCTTT. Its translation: CASSLSSGVNTEAFF.

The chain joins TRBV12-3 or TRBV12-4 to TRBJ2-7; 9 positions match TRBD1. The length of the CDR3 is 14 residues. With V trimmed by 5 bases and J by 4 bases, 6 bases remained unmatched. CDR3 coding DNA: TGTGCCAGCAGTAGGACAGGGGTGCTATACGAGCAGTACTTC. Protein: CASSRTGVLYEQYF.

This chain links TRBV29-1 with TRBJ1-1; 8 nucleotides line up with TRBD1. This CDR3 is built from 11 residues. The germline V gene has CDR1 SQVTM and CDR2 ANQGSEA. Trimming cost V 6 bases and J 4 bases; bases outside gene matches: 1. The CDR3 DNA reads TGCAGCGTCACAGGGGGCACTGAAGCTTTCTTT. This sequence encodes CSVTGGTEAFF.

The CDR3 here is CASSAGLEETQYF. CDR3 coding DNA: TGTGCCAGCAGCGCGGGACTAGAAGAGACCCAGTACTTC. V and J are TRBV9 and TRBJ2-5; 8 nucleotides align to TRBD2. Germline trimming cut 3 bases from V and 3 bases from J; bases unmatched to any gene: 1. This CDR3 is 13 amino acids long. Germline V gene sequence: CDR1 SGDLS, CDR2 YYNGEE.

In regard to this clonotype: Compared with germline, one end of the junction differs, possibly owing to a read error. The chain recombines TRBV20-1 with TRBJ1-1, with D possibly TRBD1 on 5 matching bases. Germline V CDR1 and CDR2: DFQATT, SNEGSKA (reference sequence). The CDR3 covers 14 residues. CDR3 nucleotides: TGCAGCGCTAAGAAGCAGGGTCCGGACACTGAAGCTTTCTTT. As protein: CSAKKQGPDTEAFF.

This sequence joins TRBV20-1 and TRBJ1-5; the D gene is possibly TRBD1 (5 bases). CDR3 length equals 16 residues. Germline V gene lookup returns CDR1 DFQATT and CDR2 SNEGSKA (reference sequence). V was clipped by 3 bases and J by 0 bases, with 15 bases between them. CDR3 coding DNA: TGCAGTGCTAGCGAATGGGGGGGGGATAGCAATCAGCCCCAGCATTTT. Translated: CSASEWGGDSNQPQHF.